This T cell receptor beta chain emerged from a study of blood T cell repertoires in COVID-19. The V gene end was trimmed by 0 bases and the J gene end by 7 bases; junction bases not matched to a gene: 8. The CDR3 is 16 amino acids. CDR1 and CDR2 from the germline V gene are MNHEY and SVGAGI. Method: immunoSEQ multiplex PCR; TCRdb's copy keeps in-frame clones and lacks some. The data show about 80,000 clones, with more than 65% seen just once and more than 10% held by the top ten. The chain has TRBV6-5 and TRBJ1-2, with 10 bases fitting TRBD1. The receptor comes from a man of 80 years or more with acute or convalescent COVID-19. Material for sequencing was peripheral blood. CDR3 nucleotides: TGTGCCAGCAGTTACTCCCCGGGACAGGGGATTCGTGGCTACACCTTC. It encodes CASSYSPGQGIRGYTF.